Listed here are 15 T cell receptor beta chains from one sample, sequenced in a study of CD8+ T cells in alopecia areata. RNA, once extracted, was reverse transcribed into cDNA for use as the sequencing template. Data came from immunoSEQ multiplex PCR; TCRdb stores just in-frame clones and leaves some out. The sample records more than 200,000 clones, 67% being singletons. The source material was CD4+ T cells sorted from blood, sampled at week 0. These TCRs come from a human donor with alopecia areata.

This clone appeared once. This sequence joins TRBV25-1 and TRBJ1-2; D may be TRBD1 (6 bases). Germline V gene data show CDR1 as MGHDK and CDR2 as SYGVNS. This CDR3 has 13 residues. V lost 6 bases and J lost 8, with 16 bases in between. As DNA, the CDR3 is TGTGCCAGCAGAGTGGGGGGGCTAGAGGGCTACACCTTC. Translation gives CASRVGGLEGYTF.

This clone was seen a handful of times. This chain uses TRBV29-1 with TRBJ2-5, with TRBD2 as a possible D gene (6 bases). CDR1 SQVTM and CDR2 ANQGSEA come from the germline V gene. V was pared by 2 bases and J by 2 bases, with 9 bases between. There are 13 residues in the CDR3. The CDR3 coding sequence is TGCAGCGTTGAAAGGGACTTACAAGAGACCCAGTACTTC. It encodes CSVERDLQETQYF.

The chain carries TRBV19 and TRBJ2-7, with a tentative D call TRBD2 (6 bases). The CDR3 length is 14 residues. Germline CDR1 and CDR2: LNHDA and SQIVND (reference sequence). The V end lost 5 bases, the J end lost 3 bases, and 14 bases lay between the germline ends. The CDR3 here is CASSLGEGGYEQYF. The CDR3 region has the DNA TGTGCCAGTAGTCTTGGAGAGGGAGGCTACGAGCAGTACTTC.

The chain carries TRBV11-2 and TRBJ1-3; no definite D call. This CDR3 contains 15 residues. Germline loops: CDR1 SGHAT, CDR2 FQNNGV. Trimming left V 5 bases short and J 0 bases short, with 11 bases between. The CDR3 DNA reads as TGTGCCAGCAGCCTCGGAGTGAACTCTGGAAACACCATATATTTT. This gives the protein CASSLGVNSGNTIYF.

V and J are TRBV6-6 and TRBJ1-3; TRBD1 matches 8 bases. Trimming removed 4 bases from V and 0 bases from J; junction bases left unmatched: 5. The CDR3 has 16 amino acids. Germline values: CDR1 MNHNY, CDR2 SVGAGI (reference sequence). CDR3 DNA: TGTGCCAGCAGTTTGGACAGGGCTTTCTCTGGAAACACCATATATTTT. This sequence encodes CASSLDRAFSGNTIYF.

The rearrangement uses TRBV30 and TRBJ1-1; D gene uncertain. Trimming took off 8 bases at V and 4 bases at J, with 11 bases between the two ends. Germline V gene data show CDR1 as GTSNPN and CDR2 as SVGIG (reference sequence). This CDR3 has 11 residues. CDR3 nucleotide sequence: TGTGCCGCCCGGGAGGGCACTGAAGCTTTCTTT. Its protein is CAAREGTEAFF.

This clone was seen only once. The sample has other DNA sequences that encode this CDR3 too. V gene TRBV4-1 combines with J gene TRBJ1-2; D unclear. Germline V gene data show CDR1 as MGHRA and CDR2 as YSYEKL. This CDR3 region has 12 residues. Trimming removed 3 bases at V and 2 bases at J, with 4 bases between. CDR3 amino acids: CASSQGNYGYTF. In DNA, the CDR3 is TGCGCCAGCAGCCAGGGGAACTATGGCTACACCTTC.

The chain carries TRBV6-6 and TRBJ2-3, with TRBD1 matching over 7 bases. Per the germline V gene, CDR1 is MNHNY and CDR2 is SVGAGI (reference sequence). V dropped 10 bases and J dropped 4; count of bases not matched to a gene: 8. This CDR3 has 13 amino acids. CDR3 amino acids: CATGTVDADTQYF. CDR3 DNA: TGTGCCACCGGGACAGTCGACGCAGATACGCAGTATTTT.

The chain is built from TRBV30 and TRBJ1-2, with a tentative D call TRBD1 (6 bases). Trimming shortened V by 5 bases and J by 4 bases, and 17 bases separated the two germline ends. Germline lookup yields CDR1 GTSNPN and CDR2 SVGIG (reference sequence). The CDR3 runs to 14 residues. CDR3 sequence: CAWLPQGYGYGYTF. CDR3 coding DNA: TGTGCCTGGCTACCACAGGGTTATGGCTATGGCTACACCTTC. Filled out from reference TRBV30 and TRBJ1-2, the complete variable domain reads SQTIHQWPATLVQPVGSPLSLECTVEGTSNPNLYWYRQAAGRGLQLLFYSVGIGQISSEVPQNLSASRPQDRQFILSSKKLLLSDSGFYLCAWLPQGYGYGYTFGSGTRLTVV.

V is TRBV5-6 and J is TRBJ1-2; D unclear. V lost 0 bases and J 4 bases, leaving 10 bases between the germline ends. The CDR3 runs to 14 residues. Germline V CDR1 and CDR2: SGHDT, YYEEEE. The CDR3 here is CASSLDSLVYGYTF. The DNA for the CDR3 is TGTGCCAGCAGCTTGGACAGCCTAGTCTATGGCTACACCTTC.

This clone was detected only a few times. The chain uses TRBV4-1 and TRBJ2-5; 10 nucleotides match TRBD2. V dropped 4 bases and J dropped 5; count of bases not matched to a gene: 10. CDR3 length: 16 amino acids. CDR1 MGHRA and CDR2 YSYEKL come from the germline V gene. CDR3: CASSLAGTSEFETQYF. CDR3 sequence (DNA): TGCGCCAGCAGCCTGGCCGGGACTAGCGAGTTCGAGACCCAGTACTTC.

J is TRBJ1-1 and V is TRBV27; no definite D call. Trimming removed 5 bases at V and 5 bases at J, with 12 bases between. CDR3 length: 13 amino acids. Looked up from germline, CDR1 is MNHEY and CDR2 is SMNVEV (reference sequence). Here the CDR3 reads CASSLGLWTEAFF. The CDR3 DNA is TGTGCCAGCAGTCTCGGACTTTGGACTGAAGCTTTCTTT.

This clone has more than one count but fewer than ten. V usage is TRBV4-2 and J usage is TRBJ1-1, with D perhaps TRBD1 (5 bases). Trimming took off 5 bases at V and 1 base at J, with 14 bases between the two ends. CDR1 LGHNA and CDR2 YNFKEQ come from the germline V gene. The CDR3 length is 15 residues. DNA of the CDR3: TGTGCCAGCAGCACGCCCGGGACCCAGAACACTGAAGCTTTCTTT. This codes for CASSTPGTQNTEAFF.

This clone was seen only a few times. The genes are TRBV4-2 and TRBJ2-1; 7 nucleotides line up with TRBD2. The germline gives CDR1 LGHNA, CDR2 YNFKEQ. CDR3 length: 17 residues. With 1 base clipped from V and 9 bases from J, the junction kept 15 bases outside the gene matches. In nucleotides, the CDR3 is TGTGCCAGCAGCCAAGCCGGTGCGGGCTCGCCGGGGGGTGAGCAGTTCTTC. This encodes CASSQAGAGSPGGEQFF.

This clone has just a few counts. CDR3 nucleotides: TGTGCCAGCAGCGGTGGACACGGACGTTGGGAGACCCAGTACTTC. Residues: CASSGGHGRWETQYF. The chain uses TRBV9 and TRBJ2-5, with a weak D call TRBD1 (5 bases). The CDR3 runs 15 residues. CDR1 SGDLS and CDR2 YYNGEE come from the germline V gene. V lost 3 bases and J 5 bases, leaving 17 bases between the germline ends. The whole variable domain, remainder taken from reference TRBV9 and TRBJ2-5, is DSGVTQTPKHLITATGQRVTLRCSPRSGDLSVYWYQQSLDQGLQFLIQYYNGEERAKGNILERFSAQQFPDLHSELNLSSLELGDSALYFCASSGGHGRWETQYFGPGTRLLVL.